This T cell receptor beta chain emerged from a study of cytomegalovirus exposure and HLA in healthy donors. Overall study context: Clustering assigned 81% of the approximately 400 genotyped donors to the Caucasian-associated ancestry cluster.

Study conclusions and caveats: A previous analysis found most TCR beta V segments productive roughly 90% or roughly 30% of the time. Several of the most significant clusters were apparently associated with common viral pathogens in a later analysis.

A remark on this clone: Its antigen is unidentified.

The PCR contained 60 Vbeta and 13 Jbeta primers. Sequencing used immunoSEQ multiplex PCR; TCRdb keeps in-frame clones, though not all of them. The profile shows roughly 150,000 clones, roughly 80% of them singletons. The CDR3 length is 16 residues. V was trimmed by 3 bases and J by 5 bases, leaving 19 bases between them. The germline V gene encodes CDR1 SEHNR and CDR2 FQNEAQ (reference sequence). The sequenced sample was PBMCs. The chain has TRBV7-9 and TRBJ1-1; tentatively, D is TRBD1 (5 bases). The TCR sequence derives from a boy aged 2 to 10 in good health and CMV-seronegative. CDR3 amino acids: CASSFGTTTVLTEAFF. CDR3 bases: TGTGCCAGCAGCTTCGGGACTACAACTGTCCTGACTGAAGCTTTCTTT.